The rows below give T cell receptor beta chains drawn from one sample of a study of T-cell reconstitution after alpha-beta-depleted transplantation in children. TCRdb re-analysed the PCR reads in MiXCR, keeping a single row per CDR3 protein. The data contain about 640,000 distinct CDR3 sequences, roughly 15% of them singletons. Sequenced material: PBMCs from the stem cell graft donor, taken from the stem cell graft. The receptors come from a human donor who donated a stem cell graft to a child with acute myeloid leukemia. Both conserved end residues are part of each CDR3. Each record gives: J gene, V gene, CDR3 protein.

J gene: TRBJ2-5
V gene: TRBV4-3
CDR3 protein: CASSRILADQETQYF

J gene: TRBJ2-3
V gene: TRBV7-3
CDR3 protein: CASSLTSRDTQYF

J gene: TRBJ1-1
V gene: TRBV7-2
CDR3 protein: CASSLESVVAAEAFF

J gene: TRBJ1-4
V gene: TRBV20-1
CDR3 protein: CSARDPLDLGGEKLFF

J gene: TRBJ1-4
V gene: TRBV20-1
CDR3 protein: CSAITGTGAEKLFF

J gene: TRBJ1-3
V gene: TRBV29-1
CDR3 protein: CSVEVSSGNTIYF

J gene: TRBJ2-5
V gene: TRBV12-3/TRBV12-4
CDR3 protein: CASSLSKRGQETQYF

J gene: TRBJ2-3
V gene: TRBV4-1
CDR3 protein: CASSQEGASGGTDTQYF

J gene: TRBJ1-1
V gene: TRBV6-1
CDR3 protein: CASSEGRSTEAFF

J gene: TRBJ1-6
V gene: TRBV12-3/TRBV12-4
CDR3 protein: CASSPGHGNSPLHF

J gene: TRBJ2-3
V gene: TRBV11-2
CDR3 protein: CASSFTTSRGISDTQYF

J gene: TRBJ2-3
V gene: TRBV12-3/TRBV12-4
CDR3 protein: CASSDGYTDTQYF

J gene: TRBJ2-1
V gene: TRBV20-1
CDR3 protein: CSETVRRGGSDEQFF